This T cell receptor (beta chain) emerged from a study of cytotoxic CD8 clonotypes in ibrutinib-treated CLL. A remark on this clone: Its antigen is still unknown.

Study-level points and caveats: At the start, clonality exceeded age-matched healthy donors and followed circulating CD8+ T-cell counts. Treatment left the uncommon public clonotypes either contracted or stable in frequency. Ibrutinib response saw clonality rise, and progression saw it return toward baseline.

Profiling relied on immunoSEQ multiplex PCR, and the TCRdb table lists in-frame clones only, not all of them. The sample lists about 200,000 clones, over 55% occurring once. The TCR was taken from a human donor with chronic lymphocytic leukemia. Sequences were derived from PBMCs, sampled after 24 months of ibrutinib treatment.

The CDR3 here is CASSLSLADQPQHF. CDR3 in DNA: TGTGCCAGCAGTTTATCGTTGGCTGATCAGCCCCAGCATTTT. The chain uses TRBV27 and TRBJ1-5; no clear D. V lost 0 bases, J lost 5 bases, and 8 bases lay in between. CDR3 length: 14 amino acids. In germline, CDR1 is MNHEY, CDR2 SMNVEV (reference sequence).